This TCR beta chain came from a study of regulatory dendritic cells for organ transplantation. Remarks on this clone: Its target is unknown.

Broader study findings: Mature dendritic cells appeared to drive more memory CD8+ clonal expansion than regulatory ones. Naive T cells showed high diversity, memory cells less, memory CD8+ least.

Only in-frame clones appear in the TCRdb table, and some are missing; sequencing was by immunoSEQ multiplex PCR. This sample yields tens of thousands of clones, of which 70% to 80% are seen a single time; less than 0.95% belongs to the top ten. Losses at the gene ends were 8 bases for V and 9 bases for J; bases not matched to a gene: 12. Germline CDR1 is MDHEN and CDR2 is SYDVKM. The CDR3 spans 13 residues. Sequences were obtained from memory CD4+ T cells from blood. The subset was: CD45RO+ memory T cells. The chain couples TRBV28 to TRBJ1-2, with TRBD1 matching over 7 bases. The clonotype originates from a human donor in good health. The CDR3 DNA sequence: TGTGCCAGCCACGGAACCACAGGGGAGAGCTACACCTTC. As protein: CASHGTTGESYTF.